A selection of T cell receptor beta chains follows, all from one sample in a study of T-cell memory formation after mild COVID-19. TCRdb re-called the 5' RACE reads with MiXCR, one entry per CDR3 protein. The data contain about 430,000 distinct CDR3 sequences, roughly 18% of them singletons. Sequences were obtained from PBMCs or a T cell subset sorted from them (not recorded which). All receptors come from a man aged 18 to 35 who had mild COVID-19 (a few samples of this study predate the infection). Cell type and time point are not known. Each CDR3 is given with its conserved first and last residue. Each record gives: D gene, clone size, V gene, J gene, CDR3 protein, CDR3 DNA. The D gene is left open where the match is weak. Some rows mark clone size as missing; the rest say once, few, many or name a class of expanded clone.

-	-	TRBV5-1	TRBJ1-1	CARSLVTRTEAFF	TGCGCCAGAAGCTTGGTGACTCGCACTGAAGCTTTCTTT
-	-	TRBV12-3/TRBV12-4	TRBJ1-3	CASSFGNSGNTIYF	TGTGCCAGCAGTTTTGGTAACTCTGGAAACACCATATATTTT
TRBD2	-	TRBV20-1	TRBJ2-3	CSASGGRTDTQYF	TGCAGTGCCTCGGGGGGGCGTACAGATACGCAGTATTTT
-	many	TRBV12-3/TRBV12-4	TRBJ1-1	CASSFQGTSTEAFF	TGTGCCAGCAGTTTCCAGGGGACCTCCACTGAAGCTTTCTTT
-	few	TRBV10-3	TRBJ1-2	CAISESSQYGYTF	TGTGCCATCAGTGAGTCCTCTCAGTATGGCTACACCTTC
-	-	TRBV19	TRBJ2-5	CASSMAGFRRGQETQYF	TGTGCCAGTAGTATGGCGGGATTTCGGAGAGGCCAAGAGACCCAGTACTTC
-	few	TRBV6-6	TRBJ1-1	CASTFTGYASRGGSNTEAFF	TGTGCCAGCACTTTTACGGGGTATGCTTCCAGGGGCGGGTCGAACACTGAAGCTTTCTTT
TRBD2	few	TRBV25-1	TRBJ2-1	CASSESGLGRYEQFF	TGTGCCAGCAGTGAATCGGGACTAGGGCGCTATGAGCAGTTCTTC
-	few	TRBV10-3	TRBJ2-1	CAISVGGMGEQFF	TGTGCCATCAGTGTAGGGGGGATGGGCGAGCAGTTCTTC
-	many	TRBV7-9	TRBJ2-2	CASSPPAPSTGELFF	TGTGCCAGCAGCCCTCCCGCGCCCAGCACCGGGGAGCTGTTTTTT
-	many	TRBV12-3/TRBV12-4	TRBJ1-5	CASATAGGNQPQHF	TGTGCCAGCGCGACGGCGGGGGGCAATCAGCCCCAGCATTTT
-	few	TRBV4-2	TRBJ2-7	CASSPLGGDYEQYF	TGTGCCAGCAGCCCACTCGGCGGGGACTACGAGCAGTACTTC
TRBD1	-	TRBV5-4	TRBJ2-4	CASSLLDRANIQYF	TGTGCCAGCAGCTTGTTGGACAGGGCGAACATTCAGTACTTC
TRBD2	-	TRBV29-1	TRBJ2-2	CSVALSAGVFFGELFF	TGCAGCGTGGCCTTAAGTGCGGGGGTATTTTTCGGGGAGCTGTTTTTT
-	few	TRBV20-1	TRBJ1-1	CSASPHLGGYTEAFF	TGCAGTGCTAGTCCACACTTGGGCGGGTACACTGAAGCTTTCTTT
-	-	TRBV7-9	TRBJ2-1	CASSLPPSYNEQFF	TGTGCCAGCAGCTTACCCCCGTCCTACAATGAGCAGTTCTTC
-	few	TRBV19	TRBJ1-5	CASRAGGYSNQPQHF	TGTGCCAGTAGGGCGGGCGGTTATAGCAATCAGCCCCAGCATTTT
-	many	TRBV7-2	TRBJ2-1	CASSLDPQRSSYNEQFF	TGTGCCAGCAGCTTAGACCCCCAGCGGAGCTCCTACAATGAGCAGTTCTTC
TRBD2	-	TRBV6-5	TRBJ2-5	CASSRAGTSGETQYF	TGTGCCAGCTCCCGAGCCGGGACTAGCGGGGAGACCCAGTACTTC
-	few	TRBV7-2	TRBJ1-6	CASSYTTGRHSPLHF	TGTGCCAGCAGCTATACAACAGGGAGGCATTCACCCCTCCACTTT
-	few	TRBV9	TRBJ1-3	CASSVEGAGDTIYF	TGTGCCAGCAGCGTGGAAGGTGCCGGGGACACCATATATTTT
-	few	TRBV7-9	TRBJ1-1	CASSQSPRITEAFF	TGTGCCAGCAGCCAATCCCCCCGAATCACTGAAGCTTTCTTT
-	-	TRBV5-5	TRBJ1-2	CASSLDGLGGYTF	TGTGCCAGCAGCTTGGACGGCCTAGGTGGCTACACCTTC
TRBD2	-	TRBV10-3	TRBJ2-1	CAIRRTSGGSDEQFF	TGTGCCATCAGGAGGACTAGCGGGGGGTCGGATGAGCAGTTCTTC
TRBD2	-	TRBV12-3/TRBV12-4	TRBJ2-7	CASSPSGGRYEKYF	TGTGCCAGCAGTCCTAGCGGGGGACGGTACGAGAAGTACTTC
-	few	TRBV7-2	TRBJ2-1	CASSLVPRGSNEQFF	TGTGCCAGCAGCTTAGTGCCCCGGGGCAGCAATGAGCAGTTCTTC
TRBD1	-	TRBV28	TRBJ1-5	CASSVGGAGQPQHF	TGTGCCAGCAGCGTAGGGGGCGCGGGTCAGCCCCAGCATTTT
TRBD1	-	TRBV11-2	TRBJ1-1	CASSPRQGSGTEAFF	TGTGCCAGCAGCCCACGACAGGGCTCCGGCACTGAAGCTTTCTTT
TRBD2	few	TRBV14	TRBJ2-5	CASSQLAAGRETQYF	TGTGCCAGCAGCCAACTAGCGGCAGGAAGAGAGACCCAGTACTTC
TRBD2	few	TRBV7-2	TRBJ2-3	CASSPHPVAGEADTQYF	TGTGCCAGCAGCCCGCACCCGGTAGCGGGGGAAGCAGATACGCAGTATTTT
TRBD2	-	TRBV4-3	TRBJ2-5	CASSQLGTRGTQYF	TGCGCCAGCAGCCAATTGGGGACTAGGGGGACCCAGTACTTC
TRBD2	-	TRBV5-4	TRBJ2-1	CASRGGTSGPNEQFF	TGTGCCAGCAGGGGCGGGACTAGCGGGCCGAATGAGCAGTTCTTC
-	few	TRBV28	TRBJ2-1	CASSLGGGHYNEQFF	TGTGCCAGCAGTTTAGGTGGGGGTCATTATAATGAGCAGTTCTTC
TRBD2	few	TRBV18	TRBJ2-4	CASSPLPSGEKNIQYF	TGTGCCAGCTCACCTCTGCCTAGCGGGGAGAAAAACATTCAGTACTTC
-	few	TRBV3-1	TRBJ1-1	CASSQGPRDTEAFF	TGTGCCAGCAGCCAAGGGCCGAGAGACACTGAAGCTTTCTTT
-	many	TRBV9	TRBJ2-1	CASSVSQPYNEQFF	TGTGCCAGCAGCGTCTCCCAACCCTACAATGAGCAGTTCTTC
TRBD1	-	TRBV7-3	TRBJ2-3	CASSLGVGTATDTQYF	TGTGCCAGCAGCTTAGGTGTCGGGACAGCTACAGATACGCAGTATTTT
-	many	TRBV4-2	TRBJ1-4	CASSQDRTPNNEKLFF	TGTGCCAGCAGCCAAGATCGGACTCCTAATAATGAAAAACTGTTTTTT
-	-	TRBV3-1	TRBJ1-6	CASSQYPQGMNSPLHF	TGTGCCAGCAGCCAATACCCCCAGGGGATGAATTCACCCCTCCACTTT
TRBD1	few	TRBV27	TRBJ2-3	CASSWGTDGTDTQYF	TGTGCCAGCAGCTGGGGGACAGACGGCACAGATACGCAGTATTTT
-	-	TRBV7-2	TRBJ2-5	CVSSLLSADSDTQYF	TGTGTCAGCAGCTTACTTAGCGCGGACTCGGATACCCAGTACTTC
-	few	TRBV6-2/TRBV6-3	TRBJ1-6	CASSYSSPLHF	TGTGCCAGCAGTTATTCTTCACCCCTCCACTTT